These T cell receptor beta chains were read from a single sample in a study of blood T cell repertoires in COVID-19. The method was immunoSEQ multiplex PCR; TCRdb's version includes in-frame clones alone and lacks a portion of them. The sample lists approximately 380,000 clones; 85% were seen once. What was sequenced was peripheral blood. All receptors derive from a woman between 18 and 30 years old with acute or convalescent COVID-19. Both conserved end residues are part of each CDR3. The D gene is left open where the match is weak. Clone size is stated in some rows and not others, as once, few, many or a class when expanded.

V	J	size	D	CDR3	DNA
TRBV30	TRBJ1-1	-	-	CAWMRDRGVMNTEAFF	TGTGCCTGGATGAGGGATAGAGGAGTCATGAACACTGAAGCTTTCTTT
TRBV5-1	TRBJ2-3	-	-	CASSRESGSSTDTQYF	TGCGCCAGCAGCCGGGAGTCGGGCAGCTCCACAGATACGCAGTATTTT
TRBV5-6	TRBJ2-7	-	-	CASSLEGTGLYF	TGTGCCAGCAGCTTGGAGGGGACTGGTCTGTACTTC
TRBV5-1	TRBJ1-5	-	-	CASSLGTPSNQPQHF	TGCGCCAGCAGCTTGGGGACACCAAGCAATCAGCCCCAGCATTTT
TRBV29-1	TRBJ2-7	-	TRBD2	CSVEDGASGRGEQYF	TGCAGCGTTGAAGATGGGGCTAGCGGGAGAGGTGAGCAGTACTTC
TRBV9	TRBJ1-2	-	TRBD1	CASSVKQGSGYTF	TGTGCCAGCAGCGTAAAACAGGGGTCTGGCTACACCTTC
TRBV2	TRBJ1-2	few	-	CASSHRVYGYTF	TGTGCCAGCAGTCACAGGGTCTATGGCTACACCTTC
TRBV11-2	TRBJ1-2	-	-	CASSARTAYGYTF	TGTGCCAGCAGCGCCCGGACAGCATATGGCTACACCTTC
TRBV24-1	TRBJ1-5	-	-	CATSDHDSPQHF	TGTGCCACCAGTGATCACGACAGTCCCCAGCATTTT
TRBV5-1	TRBJ2-2	-	TRBD2	CASSFSGGQNTGELFF	TGCGCCAGCAGCTTTAGCGGGGGGCAGAACACCGGGGAGCTGTTTTTT
TRBV5-6	TRBJ2-2	-	TRBD1	CASSLGTGVGELFF	TGTGCCAGCAGCTTAGGGACAGGGGTTGGGGAGCTGTTTTTT
TRBV28	TRBJ1-2	-	TRBD1	CASRHSGGAVDGYTF	TGTGCCAGCAGACATTCAGGGGGCGCCGTGGATGGCTACACCTTC
TRBV28	TRBJ2-2	once	TRBD1	CASSPRTGPGLAPGTGELFF	TGTGCCAGCAGTCCACGGACAGGACCCGGCCTGGCCCCAGGCACCGGGGAGCTGTTTTTT
TRBV18	TRBJ1-1	-	TRBD1	CASSPSAGGNTEAFF	TGTGCCAGCTCACCATCGGCAGGGGGGAACACTGAAGCTTTCTTT
TRBV19	TRBJ1-1	-	-	CASSIVGGRGEAFF	TGTGCCAGTAGTATAGTTGGGGGTCGGGGGGAGGCTTTCTTT
TRBV2	TRBJ1-1	-	-	CASSATGTSNTEAFF	TGTGCCAGCAGTGCCACCGGGACATCAAACACTGAAGCTTTCTTT
TRBV6-1	TRBJ1-1	-	TRBD1	CASSVRLGQGAWLAEAFF	TGTGCCAGCAGTGTCAGGTTGGGACAGGGGGCATGGTTGGCTGAAGCTTTCTTT
TRBV28	TRBJ1-5	once	TRBD1	CASSPGQTVANSNQPQHF	TGTGCCAGCAGCCCGGGACAGACGGTAGCTAATAGCAATCAGCCCCAGCATTTT
TRBV4-1	TRBJ1-5	-	-	CASSQAGVGNQPQHF	TGCGCCAGCAGCCAAGCGGGGGTCGGCAATCAGCCCCAGCATTTT
TRBV19	TRBJ2-1	-	-	CASSQNSYNEQFF	TGTGCCAGTAGTCAAAACTCCTACAATGAGCAGTTCTTC
TRBV6-6	TRBJ2-7	-	TRBD2	CASLPGLAGDGDEQYF	TGTGCCAGCCTCCCGGGACTAGCGGGGGATGGAGACGAGCAGTACTTC
TRBV19	TRBJ1-1	-	-	CASWDFGNTEAFF	TGTGCCAGCTGGGACTTCGGGAACACTGAAGCTTTCTTT
TRBV15	TRBJ2-2	few	TRBD2	CATSRDGGRASGTGELFF	TGTGCCACCAGCAGAGACGGCGGGAGGGCCTCTGGCACCGGGGAGCTGTTTTTT